The 17 T cell receptor beta chains given below trace back to one sample, sequenced in a study of Ad26.COV2.S vaccination and SARS-CoV-2 variants. Treatment denoted: approximately 18 received Ad26.COV2.S at low or high dose, single or two shots; about 5 received placebo; per-sample allocation not given. It was on day 63 after the first vaccine or placebo injection that samples were taken. The data were produced by immunoSEQ multiplex PCR, yet TCRdb's version contains in-frame clones alone and is incomplete. The sample holds about 680,000 clones; more than 80% are singletons and the top ten take around 1.5%. This sample comprised peripheral blood, obtained in a trial of Ad26.COV2.S vaccine versus placebo. These receptor sequences come from a person between 18 and 60 years old who received the Ad26.COV2.S COVID-19 vaccine or a placebo.

The chain couples TRBV5-4 to TRBJ2-7; 7 positions agree with TRBD2. The V gene's germline CDR1 is SGHNT and CDR2 YYREEE (reference sequence). The ends lost 2 bases at V and 1 base at J; junction bases unmatched: 6. This CDR3 has 15 residues. CDR3 DNA sequence: TGTGCCAGCAGCTTTGGTGGCGGGAGATCCTACGAGCAGTACTTC. Amino acid sequence: CASSFGGGRSYEQYF.

The rearrangement joins TRBV5-1 to TRBJ1-3; D might be TRBD1 (5 bases). CDR1 is SGHRS and CDR2 is YFSETQ in the germline V gene. The CDR3 runs 16 residues. Trimming removed 4 bases at V and 0 bases at J, with 14 bases between. CDR3 sequence (DNA): TGCGCCAGCAGCGTTACGGGGGGAGCCTCTGGAAACACCATATATTTT. It is translated as CASSVTGGASGNTIYF.

The chain's CDR3 is CASSPPSTYEQYF. CDR3 DNA: TGTGCCAGCTCACCACCATCCACCTACGAGCAGTACTTC. J is TRBJ2-7 and V is TRBV18, with D hard to call. The CDR3 runs to 13 residues. Germline V gives CDR1 KGHSH, CDR2 LQKENI. Trimming left V 0 bases short and J 2 bases short, with 5 bases between.

V gene TRBV19 combines with J gene TRBJ2-7; D is ambiguous. This CDR3 has 15 amino acids. Germline assignment: CDR1 LNHDA and CDR2 SQIVND (reference sequence). V dropped 5 bases and J dropped 4 bases, with 18 bases sitting between them. CDR3 in amino acids: CASSPNGGPSYEQYF. CDR3 sequence (DNA): TGTGCCAGTAGTCCAAATGGTGGCCCGTCGTACGAGCAGTACTTC.

The CDR3 loop reads CASSALFAQHF. CDR3 DNA: TGTGCCAGCAGTGCTCTCTTCGCCCAGCATTTT. V usage is TRBV6-6 and J usage is TRBJ1-5, with D hard to call. Trimming cost V 5 bases and J 11 bases, with 10 bases left between them. CDR1 and CDR2 (germline): MNHNY, SVGAGI (reference sequence). The CDR3 spans 11 residues.

The chain uses TRBV30 and TRBJ2-1; maybe TRBD2 (5 bases). The CDR3 is 11 amino acids. The V end was cut by 5 bases, the J end by 8 bases, with 10 bases between. In germline, CDR1 is GTSNPN, CDR2 SVGIG (reference sequence). The CDR3 sequence: CAWAQRDEQFF. DNA of the CDR3: TGTGCCTGGGCCCAGAGGGATGAGCAGTTCTTC.

CDR3 residues: CASSLDGNLNTEAFF. As DNA, the CDR3 is TGTGCCAGCAGCTTAGATGGGAATCTGAACACTGAAGCTTTCTTT. This sequence joins TRBV11-3 and TRBJ1-1; no firm D call. Trimming cost V 0 bases and J 0 bases, with 8 bases left between them. Germline V gene lookup returns CDR1 SGHNT and CDR2 YENEEA. This CDR3 spans 15 amino acids.

This chain connects TRBV5-6 to TRBJ1-1, with 7 bases matching TRBD1. This CDR3 spans 14 amino acids. Germline lookup yields CDR1 SGHDT and CDR2 YYEEEE. The ends lost 5 bases at V and 4 bases at J; junction bases unmatched: 8. The CDR3 region has the DNA TGTGCCAGCAGACCGACAGGGTGGGGCACTGAAGCTTTCTTT. Protein sequence: CASRPTGWGTEAFF.

This rearrangement joins TRBV6-5 to TRBJ1-6, with a possible D match to TRBD1 (5 bases). The germline CDR1 and CDR2 sequences are MNHEY and SVGAGI. The CDR3 contains 14 residues. Deletions cut 7 bases from V and 12 bases from J, with 19 bases between. The CDR3 region is CASKDGGLVEPLHF. CDR3 in DNA: TGTGCCAGCAAGGATGGGGGGTTGGTAGAACCCCTCCACTTT.

As concerns this clone: The identical CDR3 is also encoded by other nucleotide sequences in the sample. V and J are TRBV5-6 and TRBJ2-2, with unresolved D. V lost 1 base and J lost 2, with 6 bases in between. The CDR3 length is 14 residues. CDR1 and CDR2 from the germline V gene are SGHDT and YYEEEE. DNA of the CDR3: TGTGCCAGCAGCTTGTCACTAAACACCGGGGAGCTGTTTTTT. Amino acid sequence: CASSLSLNTGELFF. The full variable domain, completed using reference TRBV5-6 and TRBJ2-2, is DAGVTQSPTHLIKTRGQQVTLRCSPKSGHDTVSWYQQALGQGPQFIFQYYEEEERQRGNFPDRFSGHQFPNYSSELNVNALLLGDSALYLCASSLSLNTGELFFGEGSRLTVL.

This sequence joins TRBV3-1 (or the pseudogene TRBV3-2) and TRBJ2-5; D perhaps matches TRBD1 (5 bases). V was shortened by 3 bases and J by 7 bases, with 15 bases between the two germline ends. CDR3 length: 14 residues. The germline V gene encodes CDR1 LGHDT and CDR2 YNNKEL (reference sequence). The CDR3 DNA is TGTGCCAGCAGCCAGGGTGGGGCCGACGGGACCCAGTACTTC. Its translation: CASSQGGADGTQYF.

The V gene is TRBV4-3, the J gene TRBJ2-1; 9 positions match TRBD2. The CDR3 covers 15 residues. Trimming removed 1 base from V and 6 bases from J; junction bases left unmatched: 4. Germline V lookup: CDR1 LGHNA, CDR2 YSLEER. The DNA for the CDR3 is TGCGCCAGCAGCCAAGCCAGCGGGGGGAGCAATGAGCAGTTCTTC. Translation: CASSQASGGSNEQFF.

The CDR3 sequence: CATSPGYAGYTF. The CDR3 region has the DNA TGTGCCACCAGCCCCGGGTACGCTGGCTACACCTTC. The chain employs TRBV15 and TRBJ1-2, with D hard to call. The V end was cut by 5 bases, the J end by 7 bases, with 11 bases between. The CDR3 contains 12 residues. Germline CDR1 reads LNHNV; CDR2 reads YYDKDF (reference sequence). Filled out from reference TRBV15 and TRBJ1-2, the complete variable domain reads DAMVIQNPRYQVTQFGKPVTLSCSQTLNHNVMYWYQQKSSQAPKLLFHYYDKDFNNEADTPDNFQSRRPNTSFCFLDIRSPGLGDTAMYLCATSPGYAGYTFGSGTRLTVV.

V is TRBV3-1 (or the pseudogene TRBV3-2) and J is TRBJ2-3, with 11 bases matching TRBD2. CDR1 is LGHDT, CDR2 YNNKEL, per germline (reference sequence). The CDR3 consists of 16 residues. V was clipped by 3 bases and J by 4 bases; unmatched bases: 6. The CDR3 region has the DNA TGTGCCAGCAGCCACCATACTAGCGGGAGTCCAGATACGCAGTATTTT. This translates into CASSHHTSGSPDTQYF.

This sequence joins TRBV25-1 and TRBJ1-1, with 7 bases aligning to TRBD1. CDR1 and CDR2 (germline): MGHDK, SYGVNS. The V segment lost 8 bases and the J segment 2 bases; nucleotides outside the gene matches: 5. The CDR3 loop spans 13 amino acids. CDR3 nucleotide sequence: TGTGCCAGCGGGAGGGGGCATAACACTGAAGCTTTCTTT. Translated, it gives CASGRGHNTEAFF. Full variable domain (outside the CDR3, taken from reference TRBV25-1 and TRBJ1-1): EADIYQTPRYLVIGTGKKITLECSQTMGHDKMYWYQQDPGMELHLIHYSYGVNSTEKGDLSSESTVSRIRTEHFPLTLESARPSHTSQYLCASGRGHNTEAFFGQGTRLTVV.

In DNA form, the CDR3 reads TGTGCCAGCAGCTTAATGGCGGAGAACTATGGCTACACCTTC. It is translated as CASSLMAENYGYTF. This chain uses TRBV7-8 with TRBJ1-2, with D uncertain. Per the germline V gene, CDR1 is SGHVS and CDR2 is FQNEAQ. With 2 bases removed from V and 2 bases from J, the gap between germline ends came to 9 bases. The CDR3 extends over 14 amino acids. Combining the CDR3 with reference TRBV7-8 and TRBJ1-2 gives the whole variable domain GAGVSQSPRYKVAKRGQDVALRCDPISGHVSLFWYQQALGQGPEFLTYFQNEAQLDKSGLPSDRFFAERPEGSVSTLKIQRTQQEDSAVYLCASSLMAENYGYTFGSGTRLTVV.

The chain links TRBV19 to TRBJ2-2; TRBD1 matches at 9 bases. J lost 1 base, V lost 3 bases, and 3 bases had no gene match. The CDR3 consists of 16 residues. Germline CDR1 and CDR2: LNHDA and SQIVND (reference sequence). The CDR3 region is CASSMPGQGNTGELFF. CDR3 bases: TGTGCCAGTAGTATGCCGGGACAGGGGAACACCGGGGAGCTGTTTTTT.